This TCR beta chain was recorded in a study of blood T cell repertoires in COVID-19. Study context: Whether acute or convalescent, the COVID-19 samples came from the United States, Italy and Spain.

CDR1 LGHNT and CDR2 FRNRAP come from the germline V gene. This CDR3 has 13 residues. Trimming left V 1 base short and J 8 bases short, with 9 bases between. Data came from immunoSEQ multiplex PCR; TCRdb stores just in-frame clones and leaves some out. The sample has 200,000 to 250,000 clones; 84% are singletons. The source of this sequence is a man between 60 and 70 years old who had recovered from COVID-19. The specimen sequenced was PBMCs or T cells enriched from blood (not recorded which). This chain uses TRBV12-5 with TRBJ2-1; unclear D gene. CDR3 amino acids: CASGLDRIDEQFF. DNA of the CDR3: TGTGCTAGTGGTTTGGACAGAATCGATGAGCAGTTCTTC.